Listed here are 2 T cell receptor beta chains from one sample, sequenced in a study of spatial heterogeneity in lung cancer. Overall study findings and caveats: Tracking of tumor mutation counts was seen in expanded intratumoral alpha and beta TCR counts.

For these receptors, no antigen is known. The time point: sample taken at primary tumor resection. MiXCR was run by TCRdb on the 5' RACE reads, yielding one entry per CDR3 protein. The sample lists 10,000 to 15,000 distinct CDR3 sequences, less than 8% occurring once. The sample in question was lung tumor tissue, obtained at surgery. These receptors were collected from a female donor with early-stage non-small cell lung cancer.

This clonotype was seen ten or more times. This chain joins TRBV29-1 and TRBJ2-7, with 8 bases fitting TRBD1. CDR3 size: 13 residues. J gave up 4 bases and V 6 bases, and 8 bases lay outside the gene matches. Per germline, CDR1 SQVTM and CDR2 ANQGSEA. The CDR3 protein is CSVGGQGRYEQYF. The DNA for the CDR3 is TGCAGCGTCGGCGGACAGGGCAGGTACGAGCAGTACTTC.

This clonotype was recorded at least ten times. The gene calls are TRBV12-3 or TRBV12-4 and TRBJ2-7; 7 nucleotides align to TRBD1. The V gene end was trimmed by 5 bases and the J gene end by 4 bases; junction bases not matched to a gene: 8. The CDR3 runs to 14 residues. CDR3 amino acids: CASSSTGQRYEQYF. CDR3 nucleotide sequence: TGTGCCAGCAGTAGCACGGGACAGCGTTACGAGCAGTACTTC.